The rows below give T cell receptor beta chains drawn from one sample of a study of blood T cell repertoires in COVID-19. Here immunoSEQ multiplex PCR was the method, and the copy in TCRdb shows in-frame clones only, minus some. The table lists roughly 410,000 clones, over 75% of them singletons. Source material: peripheral blood. The receptors come from a woman aged 55 to 70 with COVID-19, enrolled during active disease. Each CDR3 is given with its conserved first and last residue. The D gene is left open where the match is weak. Expanded clones are given a class, and other clones once, few, many or no size at all.

j_call	d_call	clone_size	v_call	cdr3_aa	cdr3_nt
TRBJ2-7	-	-	TRBV23-1	CASSPTKIRQYF	TGCGCCAGCAGCCCTACGAAGATCCGACAGTACTTC
TRBJ2-1	-	-	TRBV18	CASSPLGHGVVANEQFF	TGTGCCAGCTCACCATTGGGACATGGGGTGGTGGCCAATGAGCAGTTCTTC
TRBJ2-3	-	-	TRBV5-6	CATCSGLHGNTQYF	TGTGCCACCTGTAGCGGCTTACATGGAAATACGCAGTATTTT
TRBJ2-2	TRBD2	-	TRBV5-1	CASSLGTSGGTGELFF	TGCGCCAGCAGCTTGGGAACTAGCGGGGGGACCGGGGAGCTGTTTTTT
TRBJ2-7	TRBD2	-	TRBV5-1	CASSLPPLAGRDEQYF	TGCGCCAGCAGCTTGCCCCCCCTAGCGGGGAGAGACGAGCAGTACTTC
TRBJ1-2	TRBD1	-	TRBV9	CASSGRQGSIGGYTF	TGTGCCAGCAGCGGACGACAGGGATCTATCGGCGGCTACACCTTC
TRBJ2-3	-	-	TRBV29-1	CSVEEGTGDTQYF	TGCAGCGTTGAAGAGGGTACGGGGGATACGCAGTATTTT
TRBJ1-1	-	few	TRBV3-1/TRBV3-2	CASSQLGTHYTEAFF	TGTGCCAGCAGCCAGCTAGGGACACATTACACTGAAGCTTTCTTT
TRBJ1-1	TRBD1	-	TRBV3-1/TRBV3-2	CASSRGLPGGTEAFF	TGTGCCAGCAGCAGGGGGCTACCTGGGGGGACTGAAGCTTTCTTT
TRBJ2-7	TRBD1	-	TRBV5-1	CASSRGQGWEQYF	TGCGCCAGCAGCCGGGGACAGGGATGGGAGCAGTACTTC
TRBJ2-3	-	-	TRBV15	CATSRDPAGYTDTQYF	TGTGCCACCAGCAGAGATCCCGCAGGGTACACAGATACGCAGTATTTT
TRBJ1-3	-	-	TRBV12-5	CASGPGGLGNTIYF	TGTGCTAGTGGACCCGGGGGGCTTGGAAACACCATATATTTT
TRBJ1-6	TRBD1	once	TRBV6-5	CASTLDRPNSPLHF	TGTGCCAGCACCTTGGACAGGCCTAATTCACCCCTCCACTTT
TRBJ1-4	-	-	TRBV25-1	CASSDAISGREKLFF	TGTGCCAGCAGTGACGCCATTTCGGGAAGAGAAAAACTGTTTTTT
TRBJ1-6	-	-	TRBV29-1	CSAREAEHSPLHF	TGCAGCGCGAGGGAGGCAGAACATTCACCCCTCCACTTT
TRBJ1-3	-	few	TRBV14	CASSQGGQGNTIYF	TGTGCCAGCAGCCAAGGGGGGCAGGGAAACACCATATATTTT
TRBJ2-5	-	many	TRBV19	CASSIIRGETQYF	TGTGCCAGTAGTATTATCCGGGGGGAGACCCAGTACTTC
TRBJ1-6	-	-	TRBV11-2	CASTPGAGLGDSPLHF	TGTGCCAGCACCCCTGGGGCGGGGCTCGGAGATTCACCCCTCCACTTT
TRBJ2-2	-	few	TRBV27	CASRTGQRETGELFF	TGTGCCAGCAGGACCGGACAGCGAGAGACCGGGGAGCTGTTTTTT
TRBJ1-6	TRBD1	-	TRBV19	CASSLGQGVSPLHF	TGTGCCAGTAGTTTAGGACAGGGTGTTTCACCCCTCCACTTT
TRBJ2-2	TRBD1	-	TRBV24-1	CATSDRDRGNTGELFF	TGTGCCACCAGTGACCGGGACAGGGGTAACACCGGGGAGCTGTTTTTT
TRBJ2-6	-	-	TRBV14	CASSLLSSGANVLTF	TGTGCCAGCAGCCTATTATCCTCGGGGGCCAACGTCCTGACTTTC
TRBJ2-5	TRBD2	-	TRBV6-6	CASSKSGNLKGLVRQETQYF	TGTGCCAGCAGCAAAAGCGGGAATCTAAAAGGACTAGTCAGACAAGAGACCCAGTACTTC
TRBJ1-6	-	-	TRBV6-1	CASSGGQLSPLYNSPLHF	TGTGCCAGCAGTGGAGGACAGCTTAGTCCTCTTTATAATTCACCCCTCCACTTT
TRBJ1-1	-	-	TRBV6-6	CASINGGATEAFF	TGTGCCAGCATTAATGGGGGGGCCACTGAAGCTTTCTTT
TRBJ1-4	TRBD1	-	TRBV18	CASSRGQLNEKLFF	TGTGCCAGCTCACGGGGACAGTTAAATGAAAAACTGTTTTTT
TRBJ1-1	TRBD1	-	TRBV28	CASIHAGQGGTEAFF	TGTGCCAGCATTCACGCAGGACAGGGGGGGACTGAAGCTTTCTTT
TRBJ1-2	-	-	TRBV25-1	CASSKAGYGYTF	TGTGCCAGCAGTAAAGCGGGTTATGGCTACACCTTC
TRBJ2-7	-	few	TRBV29-1	CSVEGDTTYEQYF	TGCAGCGTTGAAGGGGACACCACCTACGAGCAGTACTTC
TRBJ2-5	-	-	TRBV27	CASSSVRQRIETQYF	TGTGCCAGCAGTTCCGTTCGACAGAGAATAGAGACCCAGTACTTC
TRBJ1-2	-	-	TRBV11-2	CASSPGQNYGYTF	TGTGCCAGCAGCCCCGGACAGAACTATGGCTACACCTTC
TRBJ2-7	-	-	TRBV4-1	CASSQAGDPEQYF	TGCGCCAGCAGCCAAGCAGGCGACCCTGAGCAGTACTTC
TRBJ1-2	-	-	TRBV3-1/TRBV3-2	CASSQLERQSSGYTF	TGTGCCAGCAGCCAACTGGAGCGGCAGTCCTCTGGCTACACCTTC
TRBJ2-1	TRBD2	-	TRBV5-4	CASSLGSGGYNEQFF	TGTGCCAGCAGCTTGGGTAGCGGGGGCTACAATGAGCAGTTCTTC
TRBJ1-3	-	-	TRBV19	CASSSSGAGFIRNTIYF	TGTGCCAGTAGCTCGAGTGGGGCCGGGTTCATTCGAAACACCATATATTTT